This T cell receptor (beta chain) derives from a study of cytomegalovirus exposure and HLA in healthy donors. Whole-study results and caveats: In an earlier analysis, productive rearrangement rates for most beta V segments clustered near 90% or 30%. The study listed some 160 cytomegalovirus-associated TCR beta chains.

Amplification used 60 Vbeta primers and 13 Jbeta primers. Generated by immunoSEQ multiplex PCR, the TCRdb table keeps only in-frame clones and is missing some. The sample gives about 160,000 clones, around two thirds of which show up once; 1.5% to 2% is in the top ten. The trim removed 3 bases at V and 0 bases at J, leaving 5 bases unmatched. Germline lookup yields CDR1 SGHRS and CDR2 YFSETQ. CDR3 length: 16 residues. With regard to this clone: Its antigen remains unknown.

The chain has TRBV5-1 and TRBJ2-4; 8 nucleotides line up with TRBD1. This clonotype was obtained from a woman under 30 in good health and CMV-seronegative. The material sequenced was PBMCs. The CDR3 DNA reads TGCGCCAGCAGCTCGCAGGGGGCCTCAGCCAAAAACATTCAGTACTTC. Its protein is CASSSQGASAKNIQYF.